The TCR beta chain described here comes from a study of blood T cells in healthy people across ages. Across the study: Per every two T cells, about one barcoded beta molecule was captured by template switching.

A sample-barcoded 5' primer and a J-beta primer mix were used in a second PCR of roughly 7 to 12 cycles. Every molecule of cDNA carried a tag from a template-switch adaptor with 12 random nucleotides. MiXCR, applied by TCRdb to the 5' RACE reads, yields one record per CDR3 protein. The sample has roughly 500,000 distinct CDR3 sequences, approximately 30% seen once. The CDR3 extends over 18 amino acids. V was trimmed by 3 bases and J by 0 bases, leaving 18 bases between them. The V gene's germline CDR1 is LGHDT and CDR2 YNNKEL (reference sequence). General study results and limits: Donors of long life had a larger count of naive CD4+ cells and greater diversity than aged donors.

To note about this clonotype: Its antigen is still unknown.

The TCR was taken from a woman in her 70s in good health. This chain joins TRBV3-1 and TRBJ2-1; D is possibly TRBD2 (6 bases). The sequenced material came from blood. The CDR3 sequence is CASSHGLRAGSSYNEQFF. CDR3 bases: TGTGCCAGCAGCCACGGTCTAAGAGCGGGTAGCTCCTACAATGAGCAGTTCTTC.